This T cell receptor (beta chain) was found in a study of T cell changes during pregnancy in multiple sclerosis. Germline V CDR1 and CDR2: DFQATT, SNEGSKA (reference sequence). With 3 bases removed from V and 5 bases from J, the gap between germline ends came to 8 bases. The CDR3 runs to 11 residues. TCRdb keeps only in-frame clones here, not all; method: immunoSEQ multiplex PCR. The repertoire has approximately 50,000 clones, approximately 94% of them found once; the top ten carry less than 0.4%. The rearrangement uses TRBV20-1 and TRBJ2-7; D is possibly TRBD1 (5 bases). This receptor was taken from a female donor with multiple sclerosis, enrolled in a pregnancy study. The source was CD4+ T cells from peripheral blood mononuclear cells, collected in the third trimester of pregnancy. The CDR3 DNA is TGCAGTGCTAGTTTGGGGCACGAGCAGTACTTC. Its protein product is CSASLGHEQYF.